This T cell receptor beta chain stems from a study of cytomegalovirus exposure and HLA in healthy donors. Generated by immunoSEQ multiplex PCR, the TCRdb table keeps only in-frame clones and is missing some. Of around 230,000 clones listed, around 88% are singletons. About this clone: Antigen specificity is unknown.

General study findings and limits: It was confirmed in vitro that a few of the CMV-associated chains were specific for CMV antigens.

The germline V gene encodes CDR1 SNHLY and CDR2 FYNNEI. CDR3 length: 13 amino acids. Deletions cut 8 bases from V and 6 bases from J, with 13 bases between. The TCR sequence derives from a woman in her thirties in good health and CMV-seropositive. What was sequenced was PBMCs. The chain employs TRBV2 and TRBJ2-2, with a weak D call TRBD1 (7 bases). CDR3 protein: CASVQGGAGELFF. CDR3 nucleotide sequence: TGTGCCAGCGTTCAGGGGGGCGCCGGGGAGCTGTTTTTT.